The rows below give T cell receptor beta chains drawn from one sample of a study of blood T cells in healthy people across ages. TCRdb itself ran the 5' RACE reads through MiXCR, one entry per CDR3 protein. The sample records 1.8 million or so distinct CDR3 sequences, about 39% being singletons. Sequences were obtained from blood. These receptors were obtained from a human donor in good health. The CDR3 runs from the conserved cysteine through the conserved F or W. The order of the fields is CDR3 length, D gene, J gene, clone size, V gene, CDR3 DNA, CDR3 protein. A D gene is named only where the DNA matches it firmly. Expanded clones are given a class, and other clones once, few, many or no size at all.

>14|NA|TRBJ1-5|NA|TRBV16
TGTGCCAGTAGCCAATCCGGCACCAATCAGCCCCAGCATTTT
CASSQSGTNQPQHF
>15|NA|TRBJ2-1|NA|TRBV5-1
TGCGCCAGCAGCTTGAGGGACGCTGGCTACAATGAGCAGTTCTTC
CASSLRDAGYNEQFF
>16|NA|TRBJ1-2|once|TRBV7-2
TGTGCCAGCAGCTCACTCCCCCAGGGGCAGATTGGTGGCTACACCTTC
CASSSLPQGQIGGYTF
>15|TRBD1|TRBJ2-1|NA|TRBV5-6
TGTGCCAGCAGCTTGGGGGGGACAGCGAACAATGAGCAGTTCTTC
CASSLGGTANNEQFF
>14|NA|TRBJ2-7|NA|TRBV9
TGTGCCAGCAGCGTAGAACCAGATTCCTACGAGCAGTACTTC
CASSVEPDSYEQYF
>13|NA|TRBJ2-5|many|TRBV7-8
TGTGCCAGCAGCTTTACTAGGGGTGAGACCCAGTACTTC
CASSFTRGETQYF
>15|NA|TRBJ2-3|NA|TRBV6-5
TGTGCCAGCAGTTATCTCGGACAGAGCACAGATACGCAGTATTTT
CASSYLGQSTDTQYF
>16|NA|TRBJ1-1|NA|TRBV7-2
TGTGCCAGCAGCTTTCCGCTTTGGGGGGCACGGCCTGAAGCTTTCTTT
CASSFPLWGARPEAFF
>15|TRBD1|TRBJ2-1|many|TRBV12-3/TRBV12-4
TGTGCCAGCAGCGACACAGGGGGCTCCTACAATGAGCAGTTCTTC
CASSDTGGSYNEQFF
>15|NA|TRBJ2-7|NA|TRBV4-1
TGCGCCAGCAGCCAAGAAGAGGCGGGCTCCTACGAGCAGTACTTC
CASSQEEAGSYEQYF
>13|NA|TRBJ2-5|many|TRBV29-1
TGCAGCGTTGTAGCGAATGCCGGGAAGACCCAGTACTTC
CSVVANAGKTQYF
>14|NA|TRBJ2-7|NA|TRBV9
TGTGCCAGCAGCCCCATAGGGGGAGTCTACGAGCAGTACTTC
CASSPIGGVYEQYF
>15|NA|TRBJ1-4|NA|TRBV5-1
TGCGCCAGCAGCCCGGGCAGGGCAGTAGTTGAAAAACTGTTTTTT
CASSPGRAVVEKLFF
>14|NA|TRBJ2-1|NA|TRBV21-1
TGTGCCAGCACCCAAAGGCCTGAGGTCAATGAGCAGTTCTTC
CASTQRPEVNEQFF
>13|NA|TRBJ2-5|many|TRBV7-2
TGTGCCAGCAGCTTAGTGGTTAGGGAGACCCAGTACTTC
CASSLVVRETQYF
>15|NA|TRBJ2-3|NA|TRBV18
TGTGCCAGCTCACCCGCCCAGGCGGGCACAGATACGCAGTATTTT
CASSPAQAGTDTQYF
>16|NA|TRBJ1-5|NA|TRBV12-3/TRBV12-4
TGTGCCAGCAGAAGCCGCGGCGGGCAGGGCAATCAGCCCCAGCATTTT
CASRSRGGQGNQPQHF
>17|NA|TRBJ2-3|NA|TRBV27
TGTGCCAGCAGTTTAGCCCAATCAACAGGGCTCGGGGATGCGCAGTATTTT
CASSLAQSTGLGDAQYF
>14|NA|TRBJ1-4|NA|TRBV5-4
TGTGCCAGCAGCTTGGGGAGGGTTGGTGAAAAACTGTTTTTT
CASSLGRVGEKLFF
>13|NA|TRBJ2-7|many|TRBV4-3
TGCGCCAGCAGCCACTTACAGAGCTACGAGCAGTACTTC
CASSHLQSYEQYF
>14|NA|TRBJ2-7|NA|TRBV12-3/TRBV12-4
TGTGCCAGCAGACGACAGGAGAACGGCTACGAGCAGTACTTC
CASRRQENGYEQYF
>14|NA|TRBJ2-1|few|TRBV4-3
TGCGCCAGCAGCCAAGAGTGGGATTTCAATGTGCAGTTCTTC
CASSQEWDFNVQFF
>15|TRBD1|TRBJ2-7|NA|TRBV5-1
TGCGCCAGCAGCTTGGGGAGACAGGGGATATACGAGCAGTACTTC
CASSLGRQGIYEQYF
>15|NA|TRBJ2-7|few|TRBV9
TGTGCCAGCAGCGTAGGGCTAGCGACATCCTACGAGCAGTACTTC
CASSVGLATSYEQYF
>14|TRBD1|TRBJ1-1|few|TRBV29-1
TGCAGCGTTGACGGGGGACAGGTGAACACTGAAGCTTTCTTT
CSVDGGQVNTEAFF
>15|NA|TRBJ1-3|few|TRBV7-6
TGTGCCAGCAGCTTAGTCGACAGCTCTGGAAACACCATATATTTT
CASSLVDSSGNTIYF
>15|NA|TRBJ1-2|NA|TRBV5-1
TGCGCCAGCAGCTTGGTGGCAGGGTCCTCCTATGGCTACACCTTC
CASSLVAGSSYGYTF
>15|NA|TRBJ2-1|NA|TRBV7-3
TGTGCCAGCAGCCCTAGGCTGAGGGGGGACAATGAGCAGTTCTTC
CASSPRLRGDNEQFF
>16|NA|TRBJ1-5|few|TRBV6-5
TGTGCCGGCAGTTCGGCAGACGGCAACTATGGTCAGCCCCAGCATTTT
CAGSSADGNYGQPQHF
>15|NA|TRBJ2-1|NA|TRBV7-3
TGTGCCAGCAGCCAACAGGGTTCCAAGTACAATGAGCAGTTCTTC
CASSQQGSKYNEQFF
>15|NA|TRBJ1-1|few|TRBV7-2
TGTGCCAGCAGCTCCGCGAACAGTATTAACACTGAAGCTTTCTTT
CASSSANSINTEAFF
>16|NA|TRBJ2-3|few|TRBV7-2
TGTGCCAGCAGGCCACCCGGGAGTAGCCCCCCGGATACGCAGTATTTT
CASRPPGSSPPDTQYF
>13|TRBD2|TRBJ2-7|NA|TRBV20-1
TGCAGTGCTAACCGACTAGCAGATTACGAGCAGTACTTC
CSANRLADYEQYF
>19|TRBD1|TRBJ2-1|few|TRBV7-6
TGTGCCGGCAGCACGGGACAGGGGAGTTCTTTTTTTGCGGACAATGAGCAGTTCTTC
CAGSTGQGSSFFADNEQFF
>14|NA|TRBJ2-3|NA|TRBV4-1
TGCGCCAGCAACCAAGACACTGCCTTAGATACGCAGTATTTT
CASNQDTALDTQYF
>16|NA|TRBJ1-2|few|TRBV4-3
TGCGCCAGCAGCCCCAGCAGACGTCTCGGGGTAACCGGCTACACCTTC
CASSPSRRLGVTGYTF
>14|NA|TRBJ2-1|NA|TRBV7-9
TGTGCCAGCACCAACTTAGGGGGAGGCAATGAGCAGTTCTTC
CASTNLGGGNEQFF
>12|NA|TRBJ1-1|NA|TRBV29-1
TGCAGCGTGATGGGTTGGATCACTGAAGCTTTCTTT
CSVMGWITEAFF
>16|NA|TRBJ2-1|few|TRBV7-6
TGTGCCAGCAGCCGATCCCGGAGCAAATCCTACAATGAGCAGTTCTTC
CASSRSRSKSYNEQFF
>13|NA|TRBJ2-5|NA|TRBV20-1
TGCAGTGCCAACCACCTGGGAAGAGAGACCCAGTACTTC
CSANHLGRETQYF
>13|NA|TRBJ1-5|NA|TRBV7-9
TGTGCCAGCGGGATCGGAGGCAATCAGCCCCAGCATTTT
CASGIGGNQPQHF
>16|TRBD2|TRBJ2-3|NA|TRBV20-1
TGCAGTGCTAGAGAGGGACTAGCGGGGGTCAGAGATACGCAGTATTTT
CSAREGLAGVRDTQYF
>14|NA|TRBJ2-1|many|TRBV10-3
TGTGCCATCAGTGAAGGTGGGGGGTACAATGAGCAGTTCTTC
CAISEGGGYNEQFF
>14|NA|TRBJ1-1|NA|TRBV4-3
TGCGCCAGCAGCCATGAGAGAGGGTCCACTGAAGCTTTCTTT
CASSHERGSTEAFF
>15|TRBD2|TRBJ2-5|NA|TRBV20-1
TGCAGTGCTAGAGGGCCAGCGGGGCTCCAAGAGACTCAGTACTTC
CSARGPAGLQETQYF
>15|NA|TRBJ1-1|NA|TRBV9
TGTGCCAGCAGCTCCTACGAAGGACAGTACACTGAAGCTTTCTTT
CASSSYEGQYTEAFF
>16|NA|TRBJ2-7|few|TRBV29-1
TGCAGCGTTGAAGATCAGGGTCCCCTAGGATCCTACGAGCAGTACTTC
CSVEDQGPLGSYEQYF
>16|NA|TRBJ2-3|once|TRBV5-1
TGCGCCAGCAGCTTGGACGGCCAGAGGGTTGGAGATACGCAGTATTTT
CASSLDGQRVGDTQYF
>14|TRBD1|TRBJ2-7|NA|TRBV28
TGTGCCAGCGTCCGGACAGGGGCGGCCTACGTGCAGTACTTC
CASVRTGAAYVQYF
>14|NA|TRBJ2-7|NA|TRBV10-3
TGTGCCATCAGTGAGTCGAACCAGGGGAGCGAGCAGTACTTC
CAISESNQGSEQYF
>16|TRBD1|TRBJ2-2|NA|TRBV6-2/TRBV6-3
TGTGCCAGCAGCCCCCACCGACAGGGTAACACCGGGGAGCTGTTTTTT
CASSPHRQGNTGELFF
>17|TRBD2|TRBJ2-5|NA|TRBV7-2
TGTGCCAGCAGCCCGCAGTGGAAGGCTAGCGGACAAGAGACCCAGTACTTC
CASSPQWKASGQETQYF
>17|TRBD1|TRBJ1-2|NA|TRBV4-3
TGCGCCAGCAGCCAAGGTTTGGAGACAGGGAAAGTCTGGGGCTACACCTTC
CASSQGLETGKVWGYTF
>17|TRBD1|TRBJ1-2|few|TRBV7-9
TGTGCCAGCAGCATCCCCGGGACAGGGAGTTCGAGGTATGGCTACACCTTC
CASSIPGTGSSRYGYTF
>16|TRBD1|TRBJ2-3|NA|TRBV7-3
TGTGCCAGCAGCCCGGGTGTGGGACAGGGTACAGATACGCAGTATTTT
CASSPGVGQGTDTQYF
>16|NA|TRBJ2-5|NA|TRBV4-1
TGCGCCAGCAGCCAACGGGACTCCTCGTACCGAGAGACCCAGTACTTC
CASSQRDSSYRETQYF
>15|NA|TRBJ1-6|once|TRBV4-3
TGCGCCAGCAGCTTAAGGACCTCATCGAATTCACCCCTCCACTTT
CASSLRTSSNSPLHF